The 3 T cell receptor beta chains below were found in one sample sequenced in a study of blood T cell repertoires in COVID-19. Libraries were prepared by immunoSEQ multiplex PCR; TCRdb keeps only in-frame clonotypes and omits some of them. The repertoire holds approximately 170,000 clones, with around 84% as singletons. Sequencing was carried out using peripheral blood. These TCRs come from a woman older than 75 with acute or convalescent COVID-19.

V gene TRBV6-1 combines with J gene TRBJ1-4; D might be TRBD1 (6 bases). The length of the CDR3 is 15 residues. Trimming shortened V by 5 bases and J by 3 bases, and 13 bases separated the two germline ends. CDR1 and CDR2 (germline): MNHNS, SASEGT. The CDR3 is CASSTQGAPNEKLFF. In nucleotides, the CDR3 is TGTGCCAGCAGTACACAGGGAGCACCTAATGAAAAACTGTTTTTT.

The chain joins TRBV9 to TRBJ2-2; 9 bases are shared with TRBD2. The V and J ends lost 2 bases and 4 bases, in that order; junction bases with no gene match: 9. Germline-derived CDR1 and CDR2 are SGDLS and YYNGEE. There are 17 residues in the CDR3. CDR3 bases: TGTGCCAGCAGCGTCGGGGTCAGAGCGGGGGGCACCGGGGAGCTGTTTTTT. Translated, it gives CASSVGVRAGGTGELFF.

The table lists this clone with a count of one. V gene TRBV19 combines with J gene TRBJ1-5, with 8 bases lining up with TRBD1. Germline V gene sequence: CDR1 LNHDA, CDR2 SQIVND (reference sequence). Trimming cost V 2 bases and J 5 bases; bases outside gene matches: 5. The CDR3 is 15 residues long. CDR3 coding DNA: TGTGCCAGTAGTATAAGGGTGACAGGGGATCAGCCCCAGCATTTT. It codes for CASSIRVTGDQPQHF.